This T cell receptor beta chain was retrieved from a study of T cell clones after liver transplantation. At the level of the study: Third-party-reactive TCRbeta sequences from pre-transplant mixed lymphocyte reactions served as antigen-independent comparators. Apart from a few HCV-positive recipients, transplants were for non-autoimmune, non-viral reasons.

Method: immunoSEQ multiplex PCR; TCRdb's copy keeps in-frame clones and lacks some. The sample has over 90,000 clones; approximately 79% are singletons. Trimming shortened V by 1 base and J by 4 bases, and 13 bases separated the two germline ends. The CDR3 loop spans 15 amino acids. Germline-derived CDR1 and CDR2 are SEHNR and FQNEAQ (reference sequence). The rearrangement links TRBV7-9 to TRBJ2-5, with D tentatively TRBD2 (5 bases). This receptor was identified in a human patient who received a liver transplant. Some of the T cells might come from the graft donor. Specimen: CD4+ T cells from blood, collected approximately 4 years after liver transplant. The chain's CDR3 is CASSLVVGRGETQYF. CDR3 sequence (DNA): TGTGCCAGCAGCTTAGTGGTAGGGAGAGGAGAGACCCAGTACTTC. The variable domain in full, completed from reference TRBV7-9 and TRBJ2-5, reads DTGVSQNPRHKITKRGQNVTFRCDPISEHNRLYWYRQTLGQGPEFLTYFQNEAQLEKSRLLSDRFSAERPKGSFSTLEIQRTEQGDSAMYLCASSLVVGRGETQYFGPGTRLLVL.